These 22 T cell receptor beta chains share one sample of origin, sequenced in a study of T cells after posttransplantation cyclophosphamide. Method: immunoSEQ multiplex PCR; TCRdb's copy keeps in-frame clones and lacks some. The sample lists approximately 10,000 clones, around nine tenths occurring once. Busulfan-fludarabine conditioning, marrow transplant, and cyclophosphamide on days +3 and +4 were administered. The specimen was PBMCs, collected after allogeneic stem cell transplant with posttransplant cyclophosphamide. The receptors come from a female patient aged 30 to 45 who received an allogeneic stem cell transplant from an unrelated donor, was CMV-positive, and had no GVHD. The T cells may come from the graft donor.

This chain links TRBV5-1 with TRBJ2-3, with 7 bases that match TRBD2. The germline V gene has CDR1 SGHRS and CDR2 YFSETQ. The CDR3 sequence is 16 residues long. J was trimmed by 2 bases and V by 4 bases; bases with no gene match: 10. Here the CDR3 DNA reads TGCGCCAGCAGCCCGGAAGCGGGGAGGCCCACAGATACGCAGTATTTT. It encodes CASSPEAGRPTDTQYF.

The chain joins TRBV7-3 to TRBJ1-1; 7 bases are a match to TRBD1. CDR3 length: 16 amino acids. Germline lookup yields CDR1 SGHTA and CDR2 FQGTGA. The trim removed 5 bases at V and 3 bases at J, leaving 12 bases unmatched. The CDR3 region is CASSLSRSTGYTEAFF. Written as DNA, the CDR3 is TGTGCCAGCAGCCTTTCCCGCTCGACAGGGTACACTGAAGCTTTCTTT.

About this clone: A junction boundary mismatches the germline segment, possibly from a read error. The V and J genes are TRBV7-7 and TRBJ1-4; 9 bases align to TRBD1. Germline values: CDR1 SSHAT, CDR2 FNYEAQ (reference sequence). The CDR3 is 15 amino acids. CDR3 bases: TGTGCTAGCAGCAGACAGACAGGGGGTAATGAAAAACTGTTTTTT. Translation gives CASSRQTGGNEKLFF.

This clone turned up a few times. This chain connects TRBV10-3 to TRBJ2-6; maybe TRBD2 (5 bases). CDR1 is ENHRY and CDR2 is SYGVKD in the germline V gene. Trimming took off 4 bases at V and 0 bases at J, with 7 bases between the two ends. The CDR3 is 15 amino acids. The CDR3 sequence: CAISVRGSGANVLTF. For the CDR3, the DNA is TGTGCCATCAGTGTCCGGGGCTCTGGGGCCAACGTCCTGACTTTC.

The sample holds a few counts of this clone. The CDR3, as DNA: TGTGCCAGTAGTGAGACAGCCGATAGCAATCAGCCCCAGCATTTT. Its protein product is CASSETADSNQPQHF. The V and J genes are TRBV19 and TRBJ1-5, with D possibly TRBD1 on 5 matching bases. V was trimmed by 5 bases and J by 0 bases, leaving 11 bases between them. The germline CDR1 and CDR2 sequences are LNHDA and SQIVND (reference sequence). CDR3 size: 15 residues.

The chain employs TRBV15 and TRBJ2-1; D unresolved. The V gene's germline CDR1 is LNHNV and CDR2 YYDKDF (reference sequence). V was cut by 0 bases and J by 7 bases, with 7 bases left in between. CDR3 size: 13 residues. The CDR3 DNA sequence: TGTGCCACCAGCAGAGATCTCGGTAATGAGCAGTTCTTC. It is translated as CATSRDLGNEQFF.

This rearrangement joins TRBV2 to TRBJ1-4; D remains ambiguous. The V end lost 8 bases, the J end lost 8 bases, and 9 bases lay between the germline ends. CDR3 length equals 11 residues. CDR1 and CDR2 (germline): SNHLY, FYNNEI. CDR3 DNA sequence: TGTGCCAGCGAACTCGGGGAAAAACTGTTTTTT. As protein: CASELGEKLFF.

The V and J genes are TRBV11-2 and TRBJ1-1; TRBD1 is a possible D gene (5 bases). V lost 5 bases and J 10 bases, leaving 20 bases between the germline ends. The CDR3 is 14 residues long. Germline values: CDR1 SGHAT, CDR2 FQNNGV. CDR3 nucleotide sequence: TGTGCCAGCAGCGGGCGGGCCGCGGGGGTAACAGCTTTCTTT. This sequence encodes CASSGRAAGVTAFF.

The chain links TRBV5-1 to TRBJ1-1, with 9 bases identical to TRBD1. This CDR3 region has 14 residues. V was pared by 3 bases and J by 4 bases, with 4 bases of the junction left unmatched. Germline loops: CDR1 SGHRS, CDR2 YFSETQ. The CDR3 DNA reads TGCGCCAGCAGCTCGACGACAGGGGGCACTGAAGCTTTCTTT. It yields the protein CASSSTTGGTEAFF.

The V and J genes are TRBV27 and TRBJ1-1, with 9 bases identical to TRBD1. CDR1 MNHEY and CDR2 SMNVEV come from the germline V gene (reference sequence). The CDR3 loop spans 16 amino acids. V lost 3 bases to trimming and J lost 7 bases; unmatched junction nucleotides: 12. The CDR3 spells CASSFLTTGTGIEAFF. The CDR3 DNA reads as TGTGCCAGCAGTTTCCTCACCACCGGGACAGGGATTGAAGCTTTCTTT.

The chain couples TRBV28 to TRBJ2-2; 14 nucleotides line up with TRBD2. Germline V gives CDR1 MDHEN, CDR2 SYDVKM. The CDR3 is made up of 14 amino acids. Germline trimming cut 8 bases from V and 4 bases from J; bases unmatched to any gene: 0. CDR3 region: CASGLAGGTGELFF. CDR3 DNA: TGTGCCAGCGGACTAGCGGGAGGCACCGGGGAGCTGTTTTTT. The full variable domain, in which reference TRBV28 and TRBJ2-2 provide the parts outside the CDR3, is DVKVTQSSRYLVKRTGEKVFLECVQDMDHENMFWYRQDPGLGLRLIYFSYDVKMKEKGDIPEGYSVSREKKERFSLILESASTNQTSMYLCASGLAGGTGELFFGEGSRLTVL.

The chain's CDR3 is CASSANSGRATDTQYF. The CDR3 nucleotides are TGCGCCAGCAGCGCCAATAGCGGGAGGGCCACAGATACGCAGTATTTT. The chain recombines TRBV5-1 with TRBJ2-3, with 11 nucleotides matching TRBD2. This CDR3 has 16 residues. Looked up from germline, CDR1 is SGHRS and CDR2 is YFSETQ. V trimming: 4 bases; J trimming: 2 bases; junction bases outside the gene matches: 6.

Here the CDR3 reads CASSPGTSGGARSYEQYF. As DNA, the CDR3 is TGTGCCAGCTCACCTGGGACTAGCGGGGGGGCTAGATCCTACGAGCAGTACTTC. V gene TRBV18 combines with J gene TRBJ2-7; 16 bases are shared with TRBD2. Germline CDR1 is KGHSH and CDR2 is LQKENI. CDR3 length: 18 amino acids. V trimming: 3 bases; J trimming: 1 base; junction bases outside the gene matches: 6.

The V call is TRBV7-6, the J call TRBJ2-7; the D gene is possibly TRBD1 (6 bases). V lost 1 base to trimming and J lost 3 bases, with 10 bases between them. From germline, CDR1 is SGHVS and CDR2 FNYEAQ. CDR3 length equals 14 residues. CDR3 sequence (DNA): TGTGCCAGCAGCTTAGGGCAGGGGAACTACGAGCAGTACTTC. Residues: CASSLGQGNYEQYF.

CDR3 residues: CASSSLGTQLLEAFF. As DNA, the CDR3 is TGCGCCAGCAGCTCCCTTGGGACACAACTACTTGAAGCTTTCTTT. The chain combines TRBV5-1 with TRBJ1-1; the D gene is possibly TRBD1 (6 bases). In germline, CDR1 is SGHRS, CDR2 YFSETQ. The V and J ends lost 3 bases and 7 bases respectively, with 19 bases between them. This CDR3 comprises 15 residues.

The rearrangement uses TRBV5-1 and TRBJ1-2; D is unresolved. The CDR3 spans 12 residues. Germline V CDR1 and CDR2: SGHRS, YFSETQ. Trimming shortened V by 4 bases and J by 8 bases, and 12 bases separated the two germline ends. CDR3 DNA: TGCGCCAGCAGCCAGGATCTTGGGGGCTACACCTTC. As protein: CASSQDLGGYTF.

The rearrangement uses TRBV30 and TRBJ1-1; 7 bases align to TRBD1. V lost 8 bases, J lost 4 bases, and 7 bases stayed unmatched. Germline-derived CDR1 and CDR2 are GTSNPN and SVGIG (reference sequence). The CDR3 is 12 residues long. The CDR3 DNA sequence: TGTGCCGTATACAGGGGCGGCACTGAAGCTTTCTTT. It is translated as CAVYRGGTEAFF. The complete variable domain, with remaining parts taken from reference TRBV30 and TRBJ1-1, reads SQTIHQWPATLVQPVGSPLSLECTVEGTSNPNLYWYRQAAGRGLQLLFYSVGIGQISSEVPQNLSASRPQDRQFILSSKKLLLSDSGFYLCAVYRGGTEAFFGQGTRLTVV.

V is TRBV19 and J is TRBJ2-2; TRBD1 agrees at 9 bases. Germline V gene lookup returns CDR1 LNHDA and CDR2 SQIVND (reference sequence). The CDR3 runs 16 residues. Trimming at V came to 2 bases and at J to 3 bases, leaving 4 bases not matched to a gene. As DNA, the CDR3 is TGTGCCAGTAGTATACCGGGACAGGGCTACACCGGGGAGCTGTTTTTT. Its translation: CASSIPGQGYTGELFF. Looking up the rest from reference TRBV19 and TRBJ2-2 gives the full variable domain: DGGITQSPKYLFRKEGQNVTLSCEQNLNHDAMYWYRQDPGQGLRLIYYSQIVNDFQKGDIAEGYSVSREKKESFPLTVTSAQKNPTAFYLCASSIPGQGYTGELFFGEGSRLTVL.

This clone was observed once. CDR3 coding DNA: TGTGCCAGCAGTTTCGGACAGCAGGGGTACGAGCAGTACTTC. This encodes CASSFGQQGYEQYF. The chain combines TRBV28 with TRBJ2-7; D is perhaps TRBD1 (6 bases). Germline values: CDR1 MDHEN, CDR2 SYDVKM. The CDR3 length is 14 residues. The V end lost 3 bases, the J end lost 4 bases, and 13 bases lay between the germline ends.

This chain links TRBV18 with TRBJ2-2; TRBD1 is a possible D gene (5 bases). With 3 bases removed from V and 4 bases from J, the gap between germline ends came to 15 bases. Germline V gene data show CDR1 as KGHSH and CDR2 as LQKENI. The CDR3 spans 16 residues. The CDR3 protein is CASSPYQGSTTGELFF. CDR3 nucleotides: TGTGCCAGCTCACCTTACCAGGGAAGTACCACCGGGGAGCTGTTTTTT.

The rearrangement links TRBV5-1 to TRBJ1-5; D may be TRBD1 (5 bases). The CDR3 covers 13 residues. CDR1 is SGHRS, CDR2 YFSETQ, per germline. The V end lost 7 bases, the J end lost 6 bases, and 14 bases lay between the germline ends. The CDR3 reads CASLVGHGQPQHF. The CDR3 DNA sequence: TGCGCCAGCTTGGTGGGGCACGGTCAGCCCCAGCATTTT.

The chain links TRBV4-2 to TRBJ2-5, with D possibly being TRBD2 (6 bases). The CDR3 is 18 residues long. Trimming took 0 bases from V and 5 from J, leaving 22 bases between them. Germline CDR1 and CDR2: LGHNA and YNFKEQ. The CDR3 coding sequence is TGTGCCAGCAGCCAAGATAGGGGCCGAGCGAGGGGAGGCGAGACCCAGTACTTC. Its protein is CASSQDRGRARGGETQYF.